This T cell receptor (beta chain) was recovered during a study of T cells expressing NK-cell markers. Study in general: HCMV seropositivity characterized most of the eight sequenced donors, and seronegativity one.

The CDR3 length is 12 residues. TCRdb reprocessed the 5' RACE reads, keeping one entry per CDR3 protein, no DNA. This sample lists about 450,000 distinct CDR3 sequences; its ten largest clones have 6% to 9.5%. This chain connects TRBV12-3 or TRBV12-4 to TRBJ1-5. The clonotype was recovered from a woman between 18 and 70 years old in good health. Sequencing used blood T cells: a sorted CD56 or NKG2C T cell subset, CD4+ or CD8+ T cells, or bulk PBMC T cells (not recorded which). CDR3 residues: CAISYSNQPQHF.